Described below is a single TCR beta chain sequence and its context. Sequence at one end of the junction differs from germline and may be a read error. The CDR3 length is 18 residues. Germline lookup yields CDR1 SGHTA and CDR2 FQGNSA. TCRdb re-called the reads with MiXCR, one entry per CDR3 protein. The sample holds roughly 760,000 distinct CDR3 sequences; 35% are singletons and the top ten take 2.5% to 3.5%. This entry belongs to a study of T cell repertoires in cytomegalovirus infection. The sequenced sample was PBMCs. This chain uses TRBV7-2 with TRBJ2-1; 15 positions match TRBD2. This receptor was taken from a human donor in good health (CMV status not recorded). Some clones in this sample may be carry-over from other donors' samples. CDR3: CAFHPGLAGGAGYNEQLF. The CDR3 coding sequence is TGTGCCTTCCATCCGGGACTAGCGGGAGGCGCCGGCTACAATGAGCAGCTCTTC.